The 23 T cell receptor beta chains below come from one sample, sequenced in a study of T-cell memory formation after mild COVID-19. TCRdb reprocessed the 5' RACE reads with MiXCR, giving one entry per CDR3 protein. The sample consists of about 200,000 distinct CDR3 sequences, 9.5% of them appearing once. Sequenced material: PBMCs or a T cell subset sorted from them (not recorded which). Source of these receptors: a man between 18 and 29 years old who had mild COVID-19 (a few samples of this study predate the infection). Cell type and time point are not known.

This rearrangement joins TRBV7-6 to TRBJ2-3; D unclear. V was pared by 2 bases and J by 6 bases, with 6 bases between. The CDR3 contains 12 residues. From germline, CDR1 is SGHVS and CDR2 FNYEAQ. CDR3 sequence reads: CASSLPMDTQYF. The CDR3 nucleotides read TGTGCCAGCAGCTTACCCATGGATACGCAGTATTTT.

The sample holds a few counts of this clonotype. V gene TRBV19 combines with J gene TRBJ2-7; weak D call: TRBD2 (5 bases). Trimming removed 5 bases from V and 0 bases from J, with 11 bases in between. CDR1 is LNHDA and CDR2 is SQIVND in the germline V gene (reference sequence). The CDR3 length is 14 residues. CDR3 DNA sequence: TGTGCCAGTAGTCTTCAGCGGAGCTCCTACGAGCAGTACTTC. It encodes CASSLQRSSYEQYF.

This clonotype was counted a few times. The V gene is TRBV2, the J gene TRBJ2-1; tentative D call: TRBD1 (5 bases). V lost 8 bases, J lost 4 bases, and 21 bases lay in between. The CDR3 totals 16 residues. Per germline, CDR1 SNHLY and CDR2 FYNNEI. The CDR3 region is CASQARWAQGYNEQFF. CDR3 bases: TGTGCCAGCCAAGCAAGGTGGGCCCAGGGATACAATGAGCAGTTCTTC.

V gene TRBV4-3 combines with J gene TRBJ2-3; the D is unclear. The CDR3 is 16 residues long. V dropped 6 bases and J dropped 6 bases, with 22 bases sitting between them. Germline V lookup: CDR1 LGHNA, CDR2 YSLEER. CDR3 sequence: CASREQSPHQADTQYF. The CDR3 nucleotides are TGCGCCAGCAGAGAACAGAGCCCTCATCAAGCTGATACGCAGTATTTT.

A few counts support this clonotype. This chain uses TRBV29-1 with TRBJ2-1; possibly TRBD2 for D (7 bases). V was pared by 4 bases and J by 6 bases, with 16 bases between. The length of the CDR3 is 14 residues. Looked up from germline, CDR1 is SQVTM and CDR2 is ANQGSEA. The CDR3 loop is CSVVSGGAGNEQFF. In nucleotides, the CDR3 is TGCAGCGTTGTAAGTGGGGGGGCCGGCAATGAGCAGTTCTTC.

Ten or more counts support this clonotype. This chain connects TRBV7-3 to TRBJ1-4; D gene uncertain. CDR3 size: 14 residues. CDR1 is SGHTA, CDR2 FQGTGA, per germline. Trimming pared 1 base from V and 8 bases from J, leaving 11 bases between. The CDR3 DNA sequence: TGTGCCAGCAGCTTAAGCCCGGCGGGGGAAAAACTGTTTTTT. It is translated as CASSLSPAGEKLFF.

This clonotype appeared a few times. The rearrangement uses TRBV6-6 and TRBJ2-5, with 7 bases fitting TRBD1. Germline-derived CDR1 and CDR2 are MNHNY and SVGAGI (reference sequence). J gave up 3 bases and V 8 bases, and 9 bases lay outside the gene matches. CDR3 length: 14 residues. CDR3 in amino acids: CASSLRQGEETQYF. CDR3 DNA sequence: TGTGCCAGCTCACTTCGACAGGGAGAAGAGACCCAGTACTTC.

This rearrangement joins TRBV7-6 to TRBJ2-2; D is ambiguous. Germline assignment: CDR1 SGHVS and CDR2 FNYEAQ. With 4 bases removed from V and 2 bases from J, the gap between germline ends came to 17 bases. The CDR3 has 17 residues. The CDR3 is CASSSAAARRNTGELFF. DNA for the CDR3: TGTGCCAGCAGCTCGGCGGCCGCCCGCAGAAACACCGGGGAGCTGTTTTTT.

The chain carries TRBV19 and TRBJ1-5, with D tentatively TRBD1 (6 bases). The CDR3 consists of 16 residues. The germline V and J ends were trimmed by 3 bases and 4 bases, with 16 bases remaining between them. Germline V gives CDR1 LNHDA, CDR2 SQIVND (reference sequence). The CDR3 nucleotides read TGTGCCAGTAGTATGAATACCGGGGGCCAAAATCAGCCCCAGCATTTT. Translation: CASSMNTGGQNQPQHF.

The table lists this clonotype with a few counts. The CDR3 sequence: CASSQDEANTGELFF. CDR3 DNA: TGTGCCAGCAGCCAAGATGAAGCAAACACCGGGGAGCTGTTTTTT. The chain couples TRBV4-2 to TRBJ2-2; no clear D. Trimming pared 0 bases from V and 2 bases from J, leaving 7 bases between. This CDR3 contains 15 residues. Looked up from germline, CDR1 is LGHNA and CDR2 is YNFKEQ.

This clonotype was detected a few times. The rearrangement uses TRBV5-1 and TRBJ1-1, with D tentatively TRBD1 (6 bases). The CDR3 is 14 amino acids. V was cut by 5 bases and J by 5 bases, with 16 bases left in between. Germline V gives CDR1 SGHRS, CDR2 YFSETQ. CDR3 nucleotides: TGCGCCAGCAGAAGTTCCCTCACAGGGACTGAAGCTTTCTTT. It yields the protein CASRSSLTGTEAFF.

This clonotype came up a few times. The chain joins TRBV20-1 to TRBJ1-6; D gene uncertain. The germline V gene has CDR1 DFQATT and CDR2 SNEGSKA (reference sequence). Between the trimmed V and J ends, which lost 6 bases and 7 bases, there was a span of 16 bases. The CDR3 is 14 residues long. CDR3 region: CSALAALKNSPLHF. The DNA for the CDR3 is TGCAGTGCGCTAGCGGCCCTGAAAAATTCACCCCTCCACTTT.

This clonotype was counted only a few times. The chain has TRBV20-1 and TRBJ2-1; D is possibly TRBD2 (5 bases). Germline assignment: CDR1 DFQATT and CDR2 SNEGSKA (reference sequence). The CDR3 has 11 amino acids. V lost 3 bases and J 10 bases, leaving 10 bases between the germline ends. CDR3 in DNA: TGCAGTGCTAGGCGAGGAGGCGAGCAGTTCTTC. It is translated as CSARRGGEQFF.

The V and J genes are TRBV20-1 and TRBJ2-2; 14 nucleotides align to TRBD2. Germline V lookup: CDR1 DFQATT, CDR2 SNEGSKA (reference sequence). The V segment lost 0 bases and the J segment 5 bases; nucleotides outside the gene matches: 2. This CDR3 is 16 amino acids long. CDR3 DNA sequence: TGCAGTGCTAGAGATTGGACTAGCGGGGGGACCGGGGAGCTGTTTTTT. It translates to CSARDWTSGGTGELFF.

J is TRBJ2-3 and V is TRBV10-3, with D perhaps matching TRBD1 (6 bases). V was pared by 7 bases and J by 5 bases, with 13 bases between. Per germline, CDR1 ENHRY and CDR2 SYGVKD. The CDR3 length is 13 residues. CDR3 nucleotide sequence: TGTGCCATCAAAGGGGGACGGGTAGATACGCAGTATTTT. Its protein is CAIKGGRVDTQYF.

The V call is TRBV5-1, the J call TRBJ2-1; TRBD2 is a possible D gene (5 bases). Germline CDR1 SGHRS, CDR2 YFSETQ. Trimming took 3 bases from V and 9 from J, leaving 19 bases between them. The CDR3 loop spans 15 amino acids. Written as DNA, the CDR3 is TGCGCCAGCAGCTGGGCCGCGGTAGAGGGCCGTGAGCAGTTCTTC. This sequence encodes CASSWAAVEGREQFF.

The chain employs TRBV6-2 or TRBV6-3 and TRBJ2-1; D possibly corresponds to TRBD2 (6 bases). Germline V gives CDR1 MNHEY, CDR2 SVGEGT. V was trimmed by 4 bases and J by 15 bases, leaving 22 bases between them. This CDR3 has 14 residues. The CDR3 region is CASSSDQDPAGGFF. In nucleotides, the CDR3 is TGTGCCAGCAGTTCTGACCAAGACCCCGCCGGGGGGTTCTTC.

This clonotype has just a few counts. This sequence joins TRBV10-3 and TRBJ2-7; TRBD1 might be the D (6 bases). V gave up 2 bases and J gave up 2 bases, with 10 bases separating them. Germline V lookup: CDR1 ENHRY, CDR2 SYGVKD. This CDR3 has 14 amino acids. The CDR3 protein is CAISERGNTYEQYF. CDR3 nucleotide sequence: TGTGCCATCAGTGAGAGGGGGAACACCTACGAGCAGTACTTC.

This clonotype was observed a few times. This chain uses TRBV5-5 with TRBJ2-2; 8 positions match TRBD1. With V trimmed by 0 bases and J by 6 bases, 4 bases remained unmatched. This CDR3 spans 15 amino acids. The V gene's germline CDR1 is SGHKS and CDR2 YYEKEE (reference sequence). Here the CDR3 DNA reads TGTGCCAGCAGCTTGGGGGAACAGGGGGCCGGGGAGCTGTTTTTT. Its protein is CASSLGEQGAGELFF.

This clonotype was seen many times. The chain employs TRBV7-2 and TRBJ2-3; D not resolved. The V end was cut by 8 bases, the J end by 4 bases, with 4 bases between. Germline values: CDR1 SGHTA, CDR2 FQGNSA. This CDR3 region has 10 residues. CDR3 bases: TGTGCCAGCCTATCAGATACGCAGTATTTT. Its translation is CASLSDTQYF.

The rearrangement joins TRBV19 to TRBJ1-1; 8 nucleotides align to TRBD1. CDR3 length: 10 amino acids. CDR1 LNHDA and CDR2 SQIVND come from the germline V gene (reference sequence). V shed 9 bases, J shed 7 bases, and the junction held 1 base outside the gene matches. In DNA, the CDR3 is TGTGCCAGCGGGACAGGTGAAGCTTTCTTT. This encodes CASGTGEAFF.

On this clonotype: Just one base apart from a much larger clone, this may be a read error. The final CDR3 position lacks the conserved phenylalanine or tryptophan, pointing to a likely read error. The chain couples TRBV29-1 to TRBJ2-5; possible D gene TRBD2, 5 bases. This CDR3 contains 13 residues. The V gene's germline CDR1 is SQVTM and CDR2 ANQGSEA. The V gene lost 4 bases and the J gene lost 4 bases, with 13 bases spanning the gap. Here the CDR3 DNA reads TGCAGCGTTGCCGGCGGGTACCGAGAGACCCAGTACTTA. Translated, it gives CSVAGGYRETQYL.

V is TRBV7-2 and J is TRBJ2-3, with D perhaps TRBD2 (5 bases). Trimming took 2 bases from V and 2 from J, leaving 14 bases between them. Germline values: CDR1 SGHTA, CDR2 FQGNSA. The CDR3 extends over 16 amino acids. CDR3 residues: CASSLSLRGFTDTQYF. The CDR3 nucleotides are TGTGCCAGCAGCTTAAGTCTTCGGGGTTTCACAGATACGCAGTATTTT. The full variable domain, completed using reference TRBV7-2 and TRBJ2-3, is GAGVSQSPSNKVTEKGKDVELRCDPISGHTALYWYRQSLGQGLEFLIYFQGNSAPDKSGLPSDRFSAERTGGSVSTLTIQRTQQEDSAVYLCASSLSLRGFTDTQYFGPGTRLTVL.